These 29 T cell receptor beta chains originate from one sample sequenced in a study of CD8+CD57+ T cells in acquired aplastic anemia. Patients chosen for sequencing had shown CD8+CD57+ cell expansion by flow cytometry. Genomic DNA, the template, was used for profiling of the TCR beta VDJ and CDR3. MiXCR, run by TCRdb on the reads, gives a single entry per CDR3 protein. The data contain 310,000 or so distinct CDR3 sequences, 50% to 65% of them singletons. Material: sorted CD4+, CD8+, or CD8+CD57+ T cells (not recorded which) from PBMCs. Every receptor here comes from a human donor with aplastic anemia.

V usage is TRBV7-9 and J usage is TRBJ2-7, with 7 positions matching TRBD2. This CDR3 has 18 amino acids. The V gene's germline CDR1 is SEHNR and CDR2 FQNEAQ (reference sequence). J gave up 1 base and V 0 bases, and 12 bases lay outside the gene matches. CDR3 DNA sequence: TGTGCCAGCAGCTTAGCGCAGGCTAGCGGAGCCCAATCCTACGAGCAGTACTTC. It codes for CASSLAQASGAQSYEQYF.

CDR3 DNA: TGTGCCAGCAGCTCAAGTCGGGGATTAAAAGAGACCCAGTACTTC. Its translation is CASSSSRGLKETQYF. The chain couples TRBV7-3 to TRBJ2-5, with D possibly TRBD2 on 5 matching bases. There are 15 residues in the CDR3. CDR1 and CDR2 (germline): SGHTA, FQGTGA. The V and J ends lost 4 bases and 3 bases respectively, with 15 bases between them.

V gene TRBV7-6 combines with J gene TRBJ2-1, with TRBD2 matching 11 bases. The CDR3 totals 15 residues. V shed 4 bases and J 10 bases; nucleotides not matched to a gene: 9. CDR1 SGHVS and CDR2 FNYEAQ come from the germline V gene. Here the CDR3 reads CASSSTSGSRYEQFF. CDR3 in DNA: TGTGCCAGCAGCTCCACTAGCGGGAGTCGGTACGAGCAGTTCTTC. The variable domain in full, with the rest retrieved from reference TRBV7-6 and TRBJ2-1, is GAGVSQSPRYKVTKRGQDVALRCDPISGHVSLYWYRQALGQGPEFLTYFNYEAQQDKSGLPNDRFSAERPEGSISTLTIQRTEQRDSAMYRCASSSTSGSRYEQFFGPGTRLTVL.

This clonotype was picked up many times. The chain has TRBV9 and TRBJ2-1; D may be TRBD2 (5 bases). The CDR3 runs 15 residues. With 0 bases removed from V and 9 bases from J, the gap between germline ends came to 16 bases. From germline, CDR1 is SGDLS and CDR2 YYNGEE. The CDR3 loop reads CASSVDPGSIGEQFF. The CDR3 DNA is TGTGCCAGCAGCGTAGACCCGGGATCTATCGGTGAGCAGTTCTTC. The variable domain in full, completed from reference TRBV9 and TRBJ2-1, reads DSGVTQTPKHLITATGQRVTLRCSPRSGDLSVYWYQQSLDQGLQFLIQYYNGEERAKGNILERFSAQQFPDLHSELNLSSLELGDSALYFCASSVDPGSIGEQFFGPGTRLTVL.

This clonotype was counted a few times. This chain uses TRBV15 with TRBJ2-7, with D perhaps TRBD1 (5 bases). The CDR3 runs 15 residues. Trimming pared 4 bases from V and 5 bases from J, leaving 18 bases between. Germline loops: CDR1 LNHNV, CDR2 YYDKDF (reference sequence). This chain's CDR3 is CATSTPHRSSDEQYF. In DNA, the CDR3 is TGTGCCACCAGCACACCCCACAGGTCTTCTGACGAGCAGTACTTC. Together with reference TRBV15 and TRBJ2-7, the CDR3 gives the full variable domain: DAMVIQNPRYQVTQFGKPVTLSCSQTLNHNVMYWYQQKSSQAPKLLFHYYDKDFNNEADTPDNFQSRRPNTSFCFLDIRSPGLGDTAMYLCATSTPHRSSDEQYFGPGTRLTVT.

The chain joins TRBV2 to TRBJ1-1; D is undetermined. This CDR3 comprises 13 residues. Between the trimmed V and J ends, which lost 7 bases and 1 base, there was a span of 10 bases. CDR1 and CDR2 (germline): SNHLY, FYNNEI. CDR3 protein: CASKRLSNTEAFF. The DNA for the CDR3 is TGTGCCAGCAAGAGGTTATCGAACACTGAAGCTTTCTTT.

The J gene is TRBJ1-6, the V gene TRBV6-6; D perhaps matches TRBD1 (6 bases). V lost 6 bases and J 13 bases, leaving 25 bases between the germline ends. The CDR3 sequence is 16 residues long. Germline lookup yields CDR1 MNHNY and CDR2 SVGAGI (reference sequence). The CDR3 here is CASRSFGTLSNQPLHF. The CDR3 bases are TGTGCCAGCAGGTCTTTCGGGACACTTAGCAATCAGCCCCTCCACTTT.

The chain carries TRBV7-8 and TRBJ1-5; 8 bases map to TRBD1. V was pared by 8 bases and J by 6 bases, with 9 bases of the junction left unmatched. Looked up from germline, CDR1 is SGHVS and CDR2 is FQNEAQ. This CDR3 region has 14 residues. The CDR3 region has the DNA TGTGCCAGCGGCGGGACAGGCGTAACTCAGCCCCAGCATTTT. Its translation is CASGGTGVTQPQHF.

The J gene is TRBJ1-6, the V gene TRBV15; D remains unclear. The CDR3 sequence is 15 residues long. Trimming stripped 3 bases from V and 6 bases from J, with 12 bases between. Germline V CDR1 and CDR2: LNHNV, YYDKDF (reference sequence). CDR3 nucleotide sequence: TGTGCCACCAGCAGTTACTCTTACAGTAATTCACCCCTCCACTTT. This codes for CATSSYSYSNSPLHF.

The rearrangement uses TRBV20-1 and TRBJ2-7; 10 positions match TRBD2. Germline V gene data show CDR1 as DFQATT and CDR2 as SNEGSKA (reference sequence). Trimming removed 2 bases from V and 4 bases from J; junction bases left unmatched: 11. This CDR3 comprises 16 residues. The DNA for the CDR3 is TGCAGTGCTAGATCGCTAGCGGGGGCCGGGGGGTACGAGCAGTACTTC. This codes for CSARSLAGAGGYEQYF.

A note on this clonotype: Germline is not matched at one junction end, which may reflect a read error. V usage is TRBV10-3 and J usage is TRBJ1-5; possible D gene TRBD1, 6 bases. Germline values: CDR1 ENHRY, CDR2 SYGVKD. The CDR3 contains 13 residues. CDR3 nucleotides: TGTGTCATCAGGGACATCTCCAATCAGCCCCAGCATTTT. Residues: CVIRDISNQPQHF.

The rearrangement links TRBV5-5 to TRBJ2-5; 7 bases map to TRBD2. The CDR3 is 14 residues long. CDR1 SGHKS and CDR2 YYEKEE come from the germline V gene (reference sequence). Germline trimming cut 2 bases from V and 5 bases from J; bases unmatched to any gene: 6. CDR3 sequence (DNA): TGTGCCAGCAGCTTACCAGCGGGGAGGGAGACCCAGTACTTC. Its protein is CASSLPAGRETQYF.

The chain links TRBV24-1 to TRBJ2-3; D unclear. The CDR3 is made up of 11 amino acids. The germline V and J ends were trimmed by 10 bases and 6 bases, with 10 bases remaining between them. Germline CDR1 reads KGHDR; CDR2 reads SFDVKD. CDR3 loop: CATRQGDTQYF. Here the CDR3 DNA reads TGTGCCACGAGACAAGGGGATACGCAGTATTTT.

The chain employs TRBV3-1 and TRBJ2-1; weak D call: TRBD2 (6 bases). The CDR3 has 15 residues. Trimming shortened V by 4 bases and J by 5 bases, and 15 bases separated the two germline ends. Germline V lookup: CDR1 LGHDT, CDR2 YNNKEL (reference sequence). This CDR3 reads CASSLVGSPHNEQFF. In DNA form, the CDR3 reads TGTGCCAGCAGCCTCGTCGGGAGCCCACACAATGAGCAGTTCTTC.

Many counts were recorded for this clonotype. J is TRBJ1-1 and V is TRBV9; D is uncertain. Germline values: CDR1 SGDLS, CDR2 YYNGEE. The CDR3 has 14 amino acids. Deletions cut 4 bases from V and 1 base from J, with 11 bases between. This chain's CDR3 is CASSPGRRNTEAFF. CDR3 DNA: TGTGCCAGCAGCCCCGGCCGTAGGAACACTGAAGCTTTCTTT.

The chain uses TRBV2 and TRBJ1-2; tentative D call: TRBD1 (6 bases). V lost 11 bases, J lost 3 bases, and 13 bases lay in between. The CDR3 is 12 residues long. Germline lookup yields CDR1 SNHLY and CDR2 FYNNEI. CDR3 amino acids: CAGGQLDYGYTF. DNA for the CDR3: TGTGCCGGGGGGCAATTGGACTATGGCTACACCTTC.

The count of this clonotype is one. The rearrangement links TRBV10-1 to TRBJ2-7; a weak D match, TRBD2 (5 bases). V lost 2 bases and J lost 1, with 9 bases in between. The CDR3 is 14 residues long. Per the germline V gene, CDR1 is WNHNN and CDR2 is SYGVQD (reference sequence). This CDR3 is CASSEASGSYEQYF. CDR3 DNA sequence: TGCGCCAGCAGTGAGGCATCGGGGTCCTACGAGCAGTACTTC.

The chain couples TRBV6-5 to TRBJ1-2; 7 bases match TRBD1. V lost 2 bases and J lost 7; bases outside the gene matches: 4. Germline CDR1 is MNHEY and CDR2 is SVGAGI. This CDR3 has 13 residues. The CDR3 loop reads CASSYGTGAGYTF. In DNA, the CDR3 is TGTGCCAGCAGTTACGGCACAGGGGCTGGCTACACCTTC.

V and J are TRBV5-1 and TRBJ2-7; 7 nucleotides align to TRBD1. J lost 2 bases, V lost 3 bases, and 8 bases had no gene match. Germline CDR1 SGHRS, CDR2 YFSETQ. This CDR3 region has 15 residues. CDR3 sequence reads: CASSSGGTEAYEQYF. The CDR3 DNA reads TGCGCCAGCAGCTCCGGTGGGACAGAGGCCTACGAGCAGTACTTC.

The chain joins TRBV5-1 to TRBJ2-2; D is undetermined. CDR3 length: 13 amino acids. V was pared by 0 bases and J by 6 bases, with 6 bases between. From germline, CDR1 is SGHRS and CDR2 YFSETQ. The CDR3 DNA is TGCGCCAGCAGCTTGGACAACTCCGGGGAGCTGTTTTTT. Translated, it gives CASSLDNSGELFF.

This clonotype is a singleton in its sample. V is TRBV20-1 and J is TRBJ2-3; TRBD2 agrees at 13 bases. The CDR3 is 17 residues long. Germline CDR1 is DFQATT and CDR2 is SNEGSKA (reference sequence). V dropped 3 bases and J dropped 1; count of bases not matched to a gene: 7. CDR3 protein: CSASSTSGRACTDTQYF. The CDR3 DNA reads TGCAGTGCTAGTTCTACTAGCGGGAGGGCCTGCACAGATACGCAGTATTTT.

The J gene is TRBJ2-6, the V gene TRBV24-1, with D uncertain. The V gene's germline CDR1 is KGHDR and CDR2 SFDVKD. V lost 3 bases and J lost 2, with 7 bases in between. This CDR3 is 15 amino acids long. CDR3 nucleotide sequence: TGTGCCACCAGTGATATGACGGCTGGGGCCAACGTCCTGACTTTC. Protein product: CATSDMTAGANVLTF.

The chain combines TRBV15 with TRBJ2-7, with D possibly matching TRBD2 (6 bases). The CDR3 covers 14 residues. Germline assignment: CDR1 LNHNV and CDR2 YYDKDF (reference sequence). V dropped 4 bases and J dropped 2 bases, with 12 bases sitting between them. CDR3 sequence reads: CATSTGAGTYEQYF. The CDR3, as DNA: TGTGCCACCAGCACAGGTGCGGGGACCTACGAGCAGTACTTC.

Comment on this clonotype: The junction departs from germline at one end; a sequencing error may be responsible. The chain combines TRBV10-3 with TRBJ2-7; D possibly uses TRBD1 or TRBD2 (5 bases each). This CDR3 has 16 residues. Germline assignment: CDR1 ENHRY and CDR2 SYGVKD. The CDR3 is CAISEGIGRKPYEQYF. CDR3 bases: TGTGCAATCAGTGAGGGGATAGGGAGAAAACCCTACGAGCAGTACTTC.

This clonotype turned up a few times. This chain connects TRBV5-8 to TRBJ2-7; D may be TRBD2 (6 bases). The germline V gene encodes CDR1 SGHTS and CDR2 YDEGEE. The CDR3 consists of 14 residues. Trimming stripped 4 bases from V and 4 bases from J, with 15 bases between. CDR3 loop: CASSVGTDAYEQYF. CDR3 sequence (DNA): TGTGCCAGCAGCGTAGGGACTGATGCGTACGAGCAGTACTTC.

This clonotype was recorded only once. The germline gene is not matched at one end of the junction; a read error may be the cause. V and J are TRBV3-1 and TRBJ1-1, with D possibly matching TRBD1 (6 bases). Germline V gene lookup returns CDR1 LGHDT and CDR2 YNNKEL (reference sequence). The CDR3 consists of 16 residues. The CDR3 sequence is CTSSQGTGIMNTEAFF. The CDR3 DNA reads TGTACCAGCAGCCAAGGTACAGGGATTATGAACACTGAAGCTTTCTTT. Using reference TRBV3-1 and TRBJ1-1 for the parts outside the CDR3, the full variable domain is DTAVSQTPKYLVTQMGNDKSIKCEQNLGHDTMYWYKQDSKKFLKIMFSYNNKELIINETVPNRFSPKSPDKAHLNLHINSLELGDSAVYFCTSSQGTGIMNTEAFFGQGTRLTVV.

The chain employs TRBV7-2 and TRBJ1-1; D is perhaps TRBD1 (6 bases). The V gene lost 1 base and the J gene lost 10 bases, with 13 bases spanning the gap. The germline gives CDR1 SGHTA, CDR2 FQGNSA. CDR3 size: 13 residues. The CDR3 DNA is TGTGCCAGCAGCTTAGTCACAGGGTCGTTAGCTTTCTTT. It is translated as CASSLVTGSLAFF.

The rearrangement links TRBV6-5 to TRBJ2-7; D not resolved. The CDR3 extends over 14 amino acids. CDR1 and CDR2 from the germline V gene are MNHEY and SVGAGI. Trimming left V 7 bases short and J 4 bases short, with 17 bases between. CDR3 nucleotide sequence: TGTGCCAGCATTCGGCAGAAAGGAGTGTACGAGCAGTACTTC. This gives the protein CASIRQKGVYEQYF.

This clonotype was counted ten times or more. This chain joins TRBV10-3 and TRBJ2-1; D is uncertain. Germline values: CDR1 ENHRY, CDR2 SYGVKD. The CDR3 sequence is 13 residues long. The ends were cut back, 4 bases at V and 7 bases at J, with 11 bases in the middle. CDR3 protein: CAISADFENEQFF. The CDR3 DNA follows: TGTGCCATCAGTGCGGATTTTGAGAATGAGCAGTTCTTC.